The 3 T cell receptor beta chains given below trace back to one sample, sequenced in a study of cytotoxic CD8 clonotypes in ibrutinib-treated CLL. The protocol was immunoSEQ multiplex PCR, while the TCRdb copy is restricted to in-frame clones and leaves out a portion. The profile shows approximately 320,000 clones, roughly 67% of them singletons. The source was PBMCs, collected after 36 months of ibrutinib treatment. The receptor set was obtained from a human donor with chronic lymphocytic leukemia.

The chain carries TRBV5-1 and TRBJ2-7; 10 positions match TRBD1. CDR1 and CDR2 (germline): SGHRS, YFSETQ. After removal of 3 bases from V and 1 base from J, the junction contained 10 bases not matched to a gene. The CDR3 is 17 amino acids. CDR3 residues: CASSSYPTGGASYEQYF. Here the CDR3 DNA reads TGCGCCAGCAGCTCCTACCCGACAGGGGGCGCTTCCTACGAGCAGTACTTC.

The chain carries TRBV6-1 and TRBJ2-7; D remains ambiguous. The CDR3 sequence is 14 residues long. Looked up from germline, CDR1 is MNHNS and CDR2 is SASEGT. Trimming took 2 bases from V and 2 from J, leaving 10 bases between them. CDR3: CASSENVRPYEQYF. CDR3 nucleotide sequence: TGTGCCAGCAGTGAAAATGTCAGGCCCTACGAGCAGTACTTC.

The J gene is TRBJ2-1, the V gene TRBV7-6, with a tentative D call TRBD1 (5 bases). This CDR3 region has 16 residues. Germline V gene sequence: CDR1 SGHVS, CDR2 FNYEAQ. V lost 4 bases and J lost 5, with 18 bases in between. Here the CDR3 DNA reads TGTGCCAGCAGCTCCCTCAGACAGAGCCTTAACAATGAGCAGTTCTTC. Translated: CASSSLRQSLNNEQFF.